Included here is one TCR beta chain sequence, with context. Its antigen is not known. In the PCR, 60 Vbeta and 13 Jbeta primers were used. TCRdb's table, derived via immunoSEQ multiplex PCR, lists solely in-frame clones and lacks some. The sample shows about 140,000 clones, 60% to 85% of them seen only once. Although they were nominally healthy when sampled, donors likely had unrecorded immune exposures. The sample belongs to a study of cytomegalovirus exposure and HLA in healthy donors. General observations from the study: Analysis performed later found about 18,000 TCR beta sequences associated with HLA alleles at 0.05 false discovery rate. For TCR beta chains, V- and J-gene trimming was later linked to a missense DCLRE1C variant.

This clonotype originated in a man between 18 and 29 years old in good health and CMV-seronegative. Sequenced input: PBMCs.

In DNA, the CDR3 is TGTGCCAGCAGTACAGGGAGCTACGAGCAGTACTTC. Encoded protein: CASSTGSYEQYF. This chain connects TRBV6-5 to TRBJ2-7; D perhaps matches TRBD1 (6 bases). Deletions cut 5 bases from V and 3 bases from J, with 8 bases between. Per the germline V gene, CDR1 is MNHEY and CDR2 is SVGAGI. The length of the CDR3 is 12 residues.